This T cell receptor beta chain was observed in a study of blood T cell repertoires in COVID-19. Looking at the study overall: COVID-19 samples from acute and convalescent phases originated in the United States, Italy and Spain. In each case, the material was cDNA or gDNA derived from T cells, B-cell-depleted T cells, or PBMCs.

Authors' processing steps: Amplification with reference gene primers provided the estimates of nucleated cell counts. Some clones are missing from TCRdb's copy, which holds only in-frame ones; the method was immunoSEQ multiplex PCR. The V and J calls and the clone size are those of that table, but D and trimming were determined from the DNA. Of 180,000 or so clones in the sample, roughly 84% are singletons; the top ten hold 6.5% to 7.5%. CDR1 is KGHSH, CDR2 LQKENI, per germline. Trimming shortened V by 7 bases and J by 1 base, and 10 bases separated the two germline ends. This CDR3 region has 13 residues. In Seattle, patients joined the study during active infection and were tracked longitudinally.

V gene TRBV18 combines with J gene TRBJ1-1; D call uncertain. The clonotype comes from a woman aged 40 to 49 with COVID-19, enrolled during active disease. The sequenced sample was peripheral blood. The CDR3 region has the DNA TGTGCCAGCTTCCTTTCGGGGAACACTGAAGCTTTCTTT. Translation: CASFLSGNTEAFF.